This paragraph reports one T cell receptor (beta chain). As yet, its antigen is unknown. This entry is derived from a study of metastatic and nonmetastatic thyroid tumors. Overall study: Across peripheral blood and tumor or nodule tissue samples taken from malignant and benign thyroid patients, the repertoires were compared with one another.

Patients were all untreated before their thyroid surgery. In the original processing: CDR3 differences across clinicopathological groups were used to build a distant-metastasis classifier for papillary thyroid cancer. TCRdb re-called clones via MiXCR from the PCR reads. These V and J calls rely on TCRdb rather than the paper's analysis. The sample lists roughly 10,000 clones, less than 35% seen once, with around 5% in the top ten. This CDR3 is built from 16 residues. V lost 6 bases, J lost 8 bases, and 13 bases stayed unmatched. Study results and limitations: Versus benign nodules, malignant thyroid tumors reportedly had significantly higher TCR beta diversity, in blood and tumor.

The V gene is TRBV12-3 or TRBV12-4, the J gene TRBJ2-1; 10 nucleotides agree with TRBD2. The specimen was tumor tissue. This receptor was identified in a female donor with papillary thyroid cancer or a benign thyroid nodule (not recorded which). Some clones in this sample may be carry-over from other donors' samples. The CDR3 is CASSQTSGRAIYEQFF. In DNA form, the CDR3 reads TGTGCCAGCAGCCAAACCAGCGGGAGGGCCATCTATGAGCAGTTCTTC.